These T cell receptor beta chains were read from a single sample in a study of regulatory T cells in long-lasting Graves disease. From the multiplex PCR reads, TCRdb called clonotypes with MiXCR, one entry per CDR3 protein. The table shows approximately 350,000 distinct CDR3 sequences, with 12% occurring only once. This sample was also put to use in a study of T cells in Graves' hyperthyroidism and ophthalmopathy.

The source was peripheral blood mononuclear cells (PBMCs), collected at new diagnosis, from a patient treated with antithyroid drugs. The receptor source for this set is a young woman with Graves disease. Each CDR3 is given with its conserved first and last residue. The D gene is left open where the match is weak. Rows may omit the clone size; those that give it use once, few, many or a size class.

j_call: TRBJ2-1
v_call: TRBV2
d_call: -
clone_size: many
cdr3_length: 13
cdr3_nt: TGTGCCAGCGGGAGAGGGCCATGGGATGAGCAGTTCTTC
cdr3_aa: CASGRGPWDEQFF

j_call: TRBJ2-1
v_call: TRBV12-3/TRBV12-4
d_call: TRBD2
clone_size: -
cdr3_length: 16
cdr3_nt: TGTGCCAGCAGCCCAGAGGGGGGACTAGCGGGGGGTCCGTATTTCTTC
cdr3_aa: CASSPEGGLAGGPYFF

j_call: TRBJ1-2
v_call: TRBV7-6
d_call: -
clone_size: -
cdr3_length: 19
cdr3_nt: TGTGCCAGCAGCCGCATGGGGGGTAATGGTTCTATCCTCTTCTATGGCTACACCTTC
cdr3_aa: CASSRMGGNGSILFYGYTF

j_call: TRBJ2-3
v_call: TRBV7-2
d_call: -
clone_size: many
cdr3_length: 12
cdr3_nt: TGTGCCAGCAGCCCCCCAGGCGGTACGCAGTATTTT
cdr3_aa: CASSPPGGTQYF

j_call: TRBJ2-1
v_call: TRBV6-2/TRBV6-3
d_call: -
clone_size: few
cdr3_length: 14
cdr3_nt: TGTGCCAGCAGTCGCCAAGGGTTCGGCAATGAGCAGTTCTTC
cdr3_aa: CASSRQGFGNEQFF

j_call: TRBJ1-4
v_call: TRBV10-3
d_call: -
clone_size: many
cdr3_length: 16
cdr3_nt: TGTGCCATCAGTGAGTCGGGAGGAACCGCTAATGAAAAACTGTTTTTT
cdr3_aa: CAISESGGTANEKLFF

j_call: TRBJ2-3
v_call: TRBV10-3
d_call: TRBD1
clone_size: -
cdr3_length: 13
cdr3_nt: TGTGCCATCGGGGGGACAGGGGCAGATACGCAGTATTTT
cdr3_aa: CAIGGTGADTQYF

j_call: TRBJ1-6
v_call: TRBV7-9
d_call: -
clone_size: few
cdr3_length: 13
cdr3_nt: TGTGCCAGCAGCTTAGCGGTAGTCACACCCCTCCACTTT
cdr3_aa: CASSLAVVTPLHF

j_call: TRBJ1-1
v_call: TRBV19
d_call: TRBD1
clone_size: many
cdr3_length: 15
cdr3_nt: TGTGCCAGTAGTGCTACAGGGGGCTTTGGCACTGAAGCTTTCTTT
cdr3_aa: CASSATGGFGTEAFF

j_call: TRBJ2-2
v_call: TRBV7-6
d_call: TRBD2
clone_size: many
cdr3_length: 17
cdr3_nt: TGTGCCAGCAGCTTAGATACGGGAGGACCCTTTACCGGGGAGCTGTTTTTT
cdr3_aa: CASSLDTGGPFTGELFF

j_call: TRBJ2-5
v_call: TRBV7-6
d_call: -
clone_size: few
cdr3_length: 14
cdr3_nt: TGTGCCAGCAGCTTACCGACGGGAGAAGAGACCCAGTACTTC
cdr3_aa: CASSLPTGEETQYF

j_call: TRBJ2-3
v_call: TRBV20-1
d_call: -
clone_size: many
cdr3_length: 14
cdr3_nt: TGCAGTGGCCCGAGGGTTGGGGTTACAGATACGCAGTATTTT
cdr3_aa: CSGPRVGVTDTQYF

j_call: TRBJ1-5
v_call: TRBV24-1
d_call: -
clone_size: -
cdr3_length: 13
cdr3_nt: TGTGCCACCAGCGGGACATCCGATCAGCCCCAGCATTTT
cdr3_aa: CATSGTSDQPQHF

j_call: TRBJ2-5
v_call: TRBV29-1
d_call: -
clone_size: many
cdr3_length: 12
cdr3_nt: TGCAGCGTCCACGGACAGAGAGAGACCCAGTACTTC
cdr3_aa: CSVHGQRETQYF

j_call: TRBJ2-1
v_call: TRBV7-6
d_call: -
clone_size: many
cdr3_length: 17
cdr3_nt: TGTGCCAGCAGCTTATGGGGGTACCGACCGGGTTACCATGAGCAGTTCTTC
cdr3_aa: CASSLWGYRPGYHEQFF

j_call: TRBJ2-2
v_call: TRBV6-2/TRBV6-3
d_call: -
clone_size: -
cdr3_length: 14
cdr3_nt: TGTGCCAGTAGAAAGGGCAGAGTGATCGGGGAGCTGTTTTTT
cdr3_aa: CASRKGRVIGELFF

j_call: TRBJ1-2
v_call: TRBV7-2
d_call: TRBD1
clone_size: many
cdr3_length: 13
cdr3_nt: TGTGCCAGCAGCTCCCCCGGGACAGGGGGAAACACCTTC
cdr3_aa: CASSSPGTGGNTF

j_call: TRBJ2-5
v_call: TRBV20-1
d_call: -
clone_size: many
cdr3_length: 15
cdr3_nt: TGCAGTGCTAGAGATTTGAGAAGACTAGGGGAGACCCAGTACTTC
cdr3_aa: CSARDLRRLGETQYF

j_call: TRBJ2-3
v_call: TRBV11-2
d_call: -
clone_size: many
cdr3_length: 15
cdr3_nt: TGTGCCAGCAGCTTGACGTCCGCAGGTGCTTATACGCAGTATTTT
cdr3_aa: CASSLTSAGAYTQYF

j_call: TRBJ2-7
v_call: TRBV5-8
d_call: -
clone_size: -
cdr3_length: 14
cdr3_nt: TGTGCCAGCAGCGACGGGATTTTGAGGCCCGAGCAGTACTTC
cdr3_aa: CASSDGILRPEQYF

j_call: TRBJ2-1
v_call: TRBV7-9
d_call: TRBD2
clone_size: many
cdr3_length: 15
cdr3_nt: TGTGCCAGCAGCGCAGGACTAGCGGTTTACAATGAGCAGTTCTTC
cdr3_aa: CASSAGLAVYNEQFF

j_call: TRBJ1-1
v_call: TRBV6-1
d_call: TRBD1
clone_size: few
cdr3_length: 17
cdr3_nt: TGTGCCTGCAGCCTAGGTCAGGGGGACAGGGTCGACACTGAAGCTTTCTTT
cdr3_aa: CACSLGQGDRVDTEAFF

j_call: TRBJ2-7
v_call: TRBV20-1
d_call: -
clone_size: many
cdr3_length: 11
cdr3_nt: TGCAGTGCTAGAAGGGACAACGAGCAGTACTTC
cdr3_aa: CSARRDNEQYF

j_call: TRBJ1-1
v_call: TRBV20-1
d_call: -
clone_size: -
cdr3_length: 16
cdr3_nt: TGCAGTGCCAGGGAAGGGGTAACTTTTGGAGACACTGAAGCTTTCTTT
cdr3_aa: CSAREGVTFGDTEAFF

j_call: TRBJ1-5
v_call: TRBV12-3/TRBV12-4
d_call: -
clone_size: few
cdr3_length: 13
cdr3_nt: TGTGCCAGCAGCTCCGACAGAAATCAGCCCCAGCATTTT
cdr3_aa: CASSSDRNQPQHF

j_call: TRBJ2-1
v_call: TRBV20-1
d_call: TRBD2
clone_size: -
cdr3_length: 14
cdr3_nt: TGCAGTGCTAGGCCGCGGGGGACGAACAATGAGCAGTTCTTC
cdr3_aa: CSARPRGTNNEQFF

j_call: TRBJ1-1
v_call: TRBV5-6
d_call: -
clone_size: -
cdr3_length: 12
cdr3_nt: TGTGCCAGCAGCTGGGATGGGACTGAAGCTTTCTTT
cdr3_aa: CASSWDGTEAFF

j_call: TRBJ2-5
v_call: TRBV7-2
d_call: -
clone_size: -
cdr3_length: 15
cdr3_nt: TGTGCCAGCAGCTTTCAGTTGCAGGTGCAAGAGACCCAGTACTTC
cdr3_aa: CASSFQLQVQETQYF

j_call: TRBJ1-2
v_call: TRBV28
d_call: -
clone_size: many
cdr3_length: 12
cdr3_nt: TGTGCCAGCAGCCCCCCCGGCTATGGCTACACCTTC
cdr3_aa: CASSPPGYGYTF

j_call: TRBJ2-7
v_call: TRBV7-2
d_call: -
clone_size: -
cdr3_length: 13
cdr3_nt: TGTGCCAGCAGCTTAGTCTTCACCTCCGAGCAGTACTTC
cdr3_aa: CASSLVFTSEQYF

j_call: TRBJ2-3
v_call: TRBV7-2
d_call: -
clone_size: many
cdr3_length: 15
cdr3_nt: TGTGCCAGCAGCTTAGGGGGAAGTGCGGCGGATACGCAGTATTTT
cdr3_aa: CASSLGGSAADTQYF

j_call: TRBJ1-4
v_call: TRBV6-1
d_call: -
clone_size: many
cdr3_length: 13
cdr3_nt: TGTGCCAGCACGGACGGAACTAATGAAAAACTGTTTTTT
cdr3_aa: CASTDGTNEKLFF

j_call: TRBJ2-2
v_call: TRBV20-1
d_call: TRBD2
clone_size: few
cdr3_length: 21
cdr3_nt: TGCAGTGCTATAGCCTATGGGACTAGCGGGAGGAAGTTCGCGAACACCGGGGAGCTGTTTTTT
cdr3_aa: CSAIAYGTSGRKFANTGELFF

j_call: TRBJ2-3
v_call: TRBV11-3
d_call: TRBD2
clone_size: many
cdr3_length: 16
cdr3_nt: TGTGCCAGCAGCACCCGGGAGCGTGGGGGGGCAGATACGCAGTATTTT
cdr3_aa: CASSTRERGGADTQYF

j_call: TRBJ2-3
v_call: TRBV15
d_call: TRBD1
clone_size: many
cdr3_length: 16
cdr3_nt: TGTGCCACCAGCTCCTCGCCCGGGACAGGGTCCGATACGCAGTATTTT
cdr3_aa: CATSSSPGTGSDTQYF

j_call: TRBJ1-1
v_call: TRBV30
d_call: -
clone_size: many
cdr3_length: 12
cdr3_nt: TGTGCCTGGAGCCCAAGAGCTTTAGTCGCTTTCTTT
cdr3_aa: CAWSPRALVAFF

j_call: TRBJ2-1
v_call: TRBV6-2/TRBV6-3
d_call: TRBD2
clone_size: many
cdr3_length: 15
cdr3_nt: TGTGCCAGCAGCTCCTTTAGCGGGAGTGGTAATGAGCAGTTCTTC
cdr3_aa: CASSSFSGSGNEQFF